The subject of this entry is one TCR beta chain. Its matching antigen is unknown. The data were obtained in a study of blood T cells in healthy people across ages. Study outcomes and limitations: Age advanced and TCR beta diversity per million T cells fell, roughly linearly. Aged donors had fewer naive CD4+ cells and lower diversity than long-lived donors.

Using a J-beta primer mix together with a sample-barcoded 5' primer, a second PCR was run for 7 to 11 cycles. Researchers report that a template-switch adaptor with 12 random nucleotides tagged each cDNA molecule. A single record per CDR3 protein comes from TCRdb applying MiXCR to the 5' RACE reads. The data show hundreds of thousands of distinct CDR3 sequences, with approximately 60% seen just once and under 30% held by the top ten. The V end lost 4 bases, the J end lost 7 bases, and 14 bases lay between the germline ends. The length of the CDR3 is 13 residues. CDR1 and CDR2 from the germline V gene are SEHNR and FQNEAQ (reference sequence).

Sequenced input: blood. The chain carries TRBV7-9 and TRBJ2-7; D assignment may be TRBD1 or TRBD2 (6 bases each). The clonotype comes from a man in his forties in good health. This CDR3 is CASSSGGFEEQYF. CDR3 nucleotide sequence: TGTGCCAGCAGCTCCGGGGGCTTCGAAGAGCAGTACTTC.